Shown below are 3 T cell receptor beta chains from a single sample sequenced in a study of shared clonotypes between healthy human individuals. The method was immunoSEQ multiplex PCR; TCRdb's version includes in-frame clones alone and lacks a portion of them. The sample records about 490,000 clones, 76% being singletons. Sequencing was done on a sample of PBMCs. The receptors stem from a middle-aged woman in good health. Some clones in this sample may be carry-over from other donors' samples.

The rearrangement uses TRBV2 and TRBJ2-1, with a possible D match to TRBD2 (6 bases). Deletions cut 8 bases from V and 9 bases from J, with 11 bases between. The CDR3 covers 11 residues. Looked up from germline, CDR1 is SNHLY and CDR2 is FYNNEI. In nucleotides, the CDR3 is TGTGCCAGCTCTCGGGAGCGTGAGCAGTTCTTC. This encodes CASSREREQFF. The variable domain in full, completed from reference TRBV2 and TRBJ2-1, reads EPEVTQTPSHQVTQMGQEVILRCVPISNHLYFYWYRQILGQKVEFLVSFYNNEISEKSEIFDDQFSVERPDGSNFTLKIRSTKLEDSAMYFCASSREREQFFGPGTRLTVL.

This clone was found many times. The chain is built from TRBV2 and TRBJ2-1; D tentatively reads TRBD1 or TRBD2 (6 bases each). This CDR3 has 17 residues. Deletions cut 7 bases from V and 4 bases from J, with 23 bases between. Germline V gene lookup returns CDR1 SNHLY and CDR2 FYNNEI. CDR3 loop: CASMEGVRSLVYNEQFF. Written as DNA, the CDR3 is TGTGCCAGCATGGAGGGGGTTAGGTCCTTAGTTTACAATGAGCAGTTCTTC.

The CDR3 DNA follows: TGTGCCAGCAGCTTAGGGGACCCATCGGGAAACATTCAGTACTTC. Its translation: CASSLGDPSGNIQYF. The chain employs TRBV7-8 and TRBJ2-4, with D perhaps given as TRBD1 or TRBD2 (5 bases each). The CDR3 length is 15 residues. Germline V gives CDR1 SGHVS, CDR2 FQNEAQ. Trimming stripped 1 base from V and 6 bases from J, with 13 bases between.